This TCR beta chain was profiled in a study of monozygotic twins with inflammatory bowel disease. General study findings and limits: Support for a single strong signal or clonotype associated with IBD was absent. IBD patients, compared with healthy twins, shared fewer clonotypes with others (especially with disease activity).

From the 5' RACE reads, TCRdb lists one entry per CDR3 protein and no DNA. Seen in this sample are approximately 330,000 distinct CDR3 sequences; the ten most common clones hold around 2%. As regards this clonotype: Antigen: not known.

Germline loops: CDR1 SGHTA, CDR2 FQGNSA. This CDR3 has 15 residues. The clonotype comes from a human donor with ulcerative colitis or Crohn's disease, or a healthy co-twin of an affected twin (not recorded which). This sequence joins TRBV7-2 and TRBJ1-1; as DNA is missing, the TRBD1 call by TCRdb cannot be tested. The sample comprised blood. CDR3 in amino acids: CASSATGRANTEAFF.